This record concerns one T cell receptor beta chain sequence. This sample was included in a study of Ad26.COV2.S vaccination and SARS-CoV-2 variants. The overall study: Enrolled in COV1001, the donor was in the Ad26.COV2.S trial arm, which received the vaccine. Dosing was one shot or two shots 56 days apart.

Treatment given: about 20 received Ad26.COV2.S at low or high dose, single or two shots; five or six received placebo; per-sample allocation not given. The samples were gathered on day 63 after the first injection of vaccine or placebo. An adult donor aged 18-55 years was enrolled in Boston. An Ad26 vector that expressed Wuhan-strain SARS-CoV-2 spike constituted the vaccine. The table came from immunoSEQ multiplex PCR; TCRdb's copy has only in-frame clones and leaves some out. The table lists about 350,000 clones, approximately 85% of them singletons. V dropped 3 bases and J dropped 3 bases, with 11 bases sitting between them. The CDR3 spans 15 residues. Germline V lookup: CDR1 LNHDA, CDR2 SQIVND (reference sequence).

This TCR was recovered from a person between 18 and 60 years old who received the Ad26.COV2.S COVID-19 vaccine or a placebo. The specimen was peripheral blood, collected in a trial of Ad26.COV2.S vaccine versus placebo. V is TRBV19 and J is TRBJ1-4; D remains unclear. This chain's CDR3 is CASSIARPPNEKLFF. The CDR3 DNA reads as TGTGCCAGTAGTATCGCCAGGCCTCCTAATGAAAAACTGTTTTTT.